A selection of T cell receptor beta chains follows, all from one sample in a study of CD8 T cells in Susac syndrome. TCRdb reprocessed the immunoSEQ multiplex PCR reads with MiXCR, giving one entry per CDR3 protein. Of over 100,000 distinct CDR3 sequences in the sample, about 90% were seen once. Sequenced sample: CD4+ T cells from PBMCs. These receptors originate from a human donor in good health. Each CDR3 is given without its conserved first and last residue. Size is omitted from some rows. Given values are once, few, many or a class for expanded clones.

TRBV7-3	11	-	TRBJ2-5	ASSRENQETQY
TRBV7-2	17	-	TRBJ2-7	ASSLGAGLAGGRSYEQY
TRBV4-1	13	-	TRBJ2-7	ASSLQLAGTYEQY
TRBV23-1	14	-	TRBJ2-5	ASSPPGEEVQETQY
TRBV3-1	9	-	TRBJ1-1	ASSSIQRAF
TRBV6-4	13	few	TRBJ2-1	ASSPGQGSYNEQF
TRBV11-2	13	-	TRBJ2-7	ASSPTSGAAYEQY
TRBV5-1	13	-	TRBJ2-2	ASNQTPLGAGELF
TRBV7-9	11	-	TRBJ2-5	ASSFHSKETQY
TRBV7-9	10	-	TRBJ2-1	ASSLPRGGEF
TRBV7-2	15	-	TRBJ1-2	ASSPPAGRVSNYGYT
TRBV5-4	14	-	TRBJ2-7	ASSPGTGLGVYEQY
TRBV14	14	once	TRBJ1-1	ASSQEFAGVNTEAF
TRBV14	12	once	TRBJ2-7	ASSQGLEIYEQY
TRBV6-5	12	-	TRBJ2-3	ASSSGPPTDTQY
TRBV3-1	17	-	TRBJ2-7	ASSQDQATLLADTYEQY
TRBV29-1	14	-	TRBJ2-6	SVQSSGSSGANVLT
TRBV4-3	14	-	TRBJ1-2	ASSLDRDRSEHGYT
TRBV4-1	12	few	TRBJ2-7	ASSQGQGANEQY
TRBV13	11	-	TRBJ1-4	ASSWDGGEKLF
TRBV5-1	13	-	TRBJ1-1	ASSLAVGGPGEAF
TRBV20-1	12	-	TRBJ1-5	SARQGESNQPQH
TRBV20-1	11	-	TRBJ2-1	SAQGQVGNEQF
TRBV9	12	-	TRBJ2-5	ASSVGGRLETQY
TRBV7-9	11	-	TRBJ2-7	ASETPDSYEQY
TRBV4-1	13	-	TRBJ1-1	ASSQVTAMNTEAF
TRBV29-1	9	-	TRBJ1-1	SVEGGTEAF
TRBV19	10	-	TRBJ2-7	ASSIGGNEQY
TRBV9	16	-	TRBJ2-3	ASSERTSGIASTDTQY
TRBV3-1	13	-	TRBJ1-2	ASSQDVLARRGYT
TRBV29-1	11	-	TRBJ2-7	SVAGLGLYEQY
TRBV3-1	12	-	TRBJ2-7	ASSQGLGPYEQY
TRBV10-3	11	few	TRBJ1-5	AISGTVDQPQH
TRBV18	13	-	TRBJ1-5	ASSPGQGAGQPQH
TRBV19	13	once	TRBJ1-1	ASSIVSGGVTEAF
TRBV20-1	8	-	TRBJ2-3	SASSDTQY
TRBV7-3	13	-	TRBJ1-1	ASSGGAGSWGEAF
TRBV29-1	9	-	TRBJ2-7	SVETPKEQY
TRBV7-8	12	-	TRBJ2-3	ASRPAGGSDTQY
TRBV7-2	12	few	TRBJ1-5	ASSHGQGNQPQH
TRBV29-1	11	once	TRBJ2-7	SVLWDGSYEQY
TRBV20-1	11	-	TRBJ2-3	SANLGSTDTQY
TRBV19	12	-	TRBJ1-5	ARTDRKNNQPQH
TRBV14	14	-	TRBJ2-1	ASSLMSLAGDGEQF
TRBV19	9	-	TRBJ1-1	ASGRGREAF
TRBV29-1	13	-	TRBJ2-6	SARDRGTGANVLT
TRBV12-3/TRBV12-4	11	-	TRBJ1-1	ASSLAGWNEAF
TRBV6-8	17	once	TRBJ1-1	ASSYSIGAPGRRYTEAF
TRBV11-2	9	-	TRBJ2-1	ASSSINEQF
TRBV7-9	11	few	TRBJ1-1	ASSLAGVAEAF